This entry concerns a single TCR beta chain. This record comes from a study of cytomegalovirus exposure and HLA in healthy donors. The study ran its PCR with 60 Vbeta and 13 Jbeta primers. Sequenced by immunoSEQ multiplex PCR; TCRdb stores in-frame clones only, minus some. The table includes about 120,000 clones, more than 55% detected once. This sequence was found in a man younger than 35 in good health and CMV-seronegative. The sample was PBMCs.

CDR3 residues: CASSQATGQGTETQYF. The CDR3 bases are TGTGCCAGCAGCCAAGCGACCGGACAGGGTACAGAGACCCAGTACTTC. This chain uses TRBV4-2 with TRBJ2-5; 8 nucleotides agree with TRBD1. This CDR3 is 16 amino acids long. Germline values: CDR1 LGHNA, CDR2 YNFKEQ. With V trimmed by 1 base and J by 4 bases, 8 bases remained unmatched.